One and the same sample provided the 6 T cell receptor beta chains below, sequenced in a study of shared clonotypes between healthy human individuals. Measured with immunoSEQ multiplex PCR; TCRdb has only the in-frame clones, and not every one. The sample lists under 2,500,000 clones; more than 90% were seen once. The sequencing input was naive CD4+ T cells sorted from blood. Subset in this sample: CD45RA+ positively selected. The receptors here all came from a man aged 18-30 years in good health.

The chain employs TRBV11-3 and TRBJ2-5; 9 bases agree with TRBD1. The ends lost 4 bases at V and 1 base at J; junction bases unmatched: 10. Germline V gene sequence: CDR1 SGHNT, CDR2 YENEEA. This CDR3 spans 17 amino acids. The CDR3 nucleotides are TGTGCCAGCAGCTCATGGTCCGAGGACAGGGGCCAAGAGACCCAGTACTTC. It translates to CASSSWSEDRGQETQYF.

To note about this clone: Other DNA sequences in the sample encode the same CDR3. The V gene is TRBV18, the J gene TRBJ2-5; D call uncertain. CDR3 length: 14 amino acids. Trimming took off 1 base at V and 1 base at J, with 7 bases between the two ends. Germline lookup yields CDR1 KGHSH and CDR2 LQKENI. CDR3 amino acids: CASSPRTAQETQYF. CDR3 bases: TGTGCCAGCTCACCACGCACAGCCCAAGAGACCCAGTACTTC.

CDR3 amino acids: CASSQIAGLAYTGELFF. In nucleotides, the CDR3 is TGTGCCAGCAGCCAGATAGCAGGACTAGCTTACACCGGGGAGCTGTTTTTT. The chain carries TRBV4-2 and TRBJ2-2, with 8 bases that match TRBD2. The CDR3 contains 17 residues. V lost 3 bases to trimming and J lost 3 bases; unmatched junction nucleotides: 9. In germline, CDR1 is LGHNA, CDR2 YNFKEQ.

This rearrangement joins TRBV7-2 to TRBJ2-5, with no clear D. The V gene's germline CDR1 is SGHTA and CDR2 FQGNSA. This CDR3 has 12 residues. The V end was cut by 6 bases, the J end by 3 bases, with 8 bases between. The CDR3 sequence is CASSPYEETQYF. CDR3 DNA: TGTGCCAGCAGTCCCTACGAAGAGACCCAGTACTTC.

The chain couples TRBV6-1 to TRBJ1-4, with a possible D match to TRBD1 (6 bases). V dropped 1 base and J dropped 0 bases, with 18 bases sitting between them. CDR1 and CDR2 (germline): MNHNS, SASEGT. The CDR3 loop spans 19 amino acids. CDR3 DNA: TGTGCCAGCAGTGAAGTCGGGATAGGGGGAAGTGCAACTAATGAAAAACTGTTTTTT. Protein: CASSEVGIGGSATNEKLFF.

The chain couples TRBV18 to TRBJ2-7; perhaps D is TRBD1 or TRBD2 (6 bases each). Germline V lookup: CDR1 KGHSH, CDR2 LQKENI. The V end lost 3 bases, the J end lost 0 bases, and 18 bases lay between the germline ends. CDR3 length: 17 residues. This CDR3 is CASSPTRGTKSSYEQYF. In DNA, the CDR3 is TGTGCCAGCTCACCCACTCGCGGGACAAAGAGCTCCTACGAGCAGTACTTC.